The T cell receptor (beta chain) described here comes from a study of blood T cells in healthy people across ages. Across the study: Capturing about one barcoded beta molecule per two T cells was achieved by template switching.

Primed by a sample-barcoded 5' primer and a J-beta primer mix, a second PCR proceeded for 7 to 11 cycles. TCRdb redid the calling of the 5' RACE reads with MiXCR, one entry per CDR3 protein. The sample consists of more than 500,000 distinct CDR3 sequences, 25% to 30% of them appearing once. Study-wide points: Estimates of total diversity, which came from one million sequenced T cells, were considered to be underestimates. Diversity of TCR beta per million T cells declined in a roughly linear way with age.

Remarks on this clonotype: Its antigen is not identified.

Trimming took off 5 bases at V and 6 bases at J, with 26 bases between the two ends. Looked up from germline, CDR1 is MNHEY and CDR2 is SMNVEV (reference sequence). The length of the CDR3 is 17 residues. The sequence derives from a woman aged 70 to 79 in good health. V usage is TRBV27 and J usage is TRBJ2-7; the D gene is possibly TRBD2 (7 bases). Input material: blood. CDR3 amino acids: CASSRRGREFSSLEQYF. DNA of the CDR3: TGTGCCAGCAGTCGAAGGGGGAGGGAGTTTTCGAGCCTCGAGCAGTACTTC.